A single TCR beta chain is shown here with its context. These data originate in a study of blood T cell repertoires in COVID-19. This CDR3 region has 15 residues. The germline V gene encodes CDR1 SGHDT and CDR2 YYEEEE. Trimming took 0 bases from V and 0 from J, leaving 7 bases between them. Authors' data handling: The authors estimated nucleated cell counts from reference gene primer amplification. Sequenced by immunoSEQ multiplex PCR; TCRdb stores in-frame clones only, minus some. That table furnishes V, J and clone size, whereas the DNA furnished D and trimming. The data show about 220,000 clones, around 80% seen once.

The receptor was isolated from a human donor in a cohort sampled during active COVID-19. V is TRBV5-6 and J is TRBJ1-3, with a tentative D call TRBD1 (5 bases). Sequenced material: peripheral blood. For the CDR3, the DNA is TGTGCCAGCAGCTTGGGGGGCCTCTCTGGAAACACCATATATTTT. Translating it yields CASSLGGLSGNTIYF.